The 25 T cell receptor beta chains presented below share a single source sample, sequenced in a study of cytomegalovirus exposure and HLA in healthy donors. The PCR employed 60 Vbeta primers together with 13 Jbeta primers. The data were produced by immunoSEQ multiplex PCR, yet TCRdb's version contains in-frame clones alone and is incomplete. The data contain 130,000 or so clones, about 79% of them singletons. The source material was PBMCs. The receptors come from a woman aged 18-30 years in good health and CMV-seropositive.

V and J are TRBV6-1 and TRBJ2-7; 9 nucleotides line up with TRBD2. The CDR3 loop spans 14 amino acids. Germline V lookup: CDR1 MNHNS, CDR2 SASEGT. V trimming: 3 bases; J trimming: 4 bases; junction bases outside the gene matches: 4. In DNA, the CDR3 is TGTGCCAGCAGTGAGGTAGCGGGGGATTACGAGCAGTACTTC. It is translated as CASSEVAGDYEQYF.

The chain is built from TRBV28 and TRBJ2-5, with 9 bases matching TRBD1. CDR3 length equals 15 residues. Trimming cost V 10 bases and J 5 bases; bases outside gene matches: 14. Germline loops: CDR1 MDHEN, CDR2 SYDVKM. CDR3 loop: CATGYGTGLGETQYF. CDR3 sequence (DNA): TGTGCCACCGGCTATGGGACAGGGCTAGGTGAGACCCAGTACTTC.

The V and J genes are TRBV6-5 and TRBJ1-5; 10 bases are a match to TRBD1. The CDR3 length is 14 residues. Per germline, CDR1 MNHEY and CDR2 SVGAGI. The ends lost 7 bases at V and 7 bases at J; junction bases unmatched: 7. CDR3 in amino acids: CASTSGTGVQPQHF. DNA for the CDR3: TGTGCCAGCACCTCCGGGACAGGGGTCCAGCCCCAGCATTTT.

This clone was seen once. CDR3 sequence (DNA): TGTGCCAGCAGTGGGGAGCTCTTCGGGACAGTCGCGGCTAATGAAAAACTGTTTTTT. Translating gives CASSGELFGTVAANEKLFF. The chain has TRBV6-1 and TRBJ1-4; 7 nucleotides match TRBD1. This CDR3 contains 19 residues. Trimming took 4 bases from V and 3 from J; bases not matched to a gene: 17. Germline assignment: CDR1 MNHNS and CDR2 SASEGT.

The chain combines TRBV9 with TRBJ1-1, with D unresolved. Trimming took off 0 bases at V and 0 bases at J, with 9 bases between the two ends. Germline V gives CDR1 SGDLS, CDR2 YYNGEE. The CDR3 runs to 15 residues. CDR3 in amino acids: CASSVGLSMNTEAFF. In DNA, the CDR3 is TGTGCCAGCAGCGTAGGTCTAAGTATGAACACTGAAGCTTTCTTT.

This rearrangement joins TRBV10-3 to TRBJ2-1, with a possible D match to TRBD1 (6 bases). Trimming cost V 7 bases and J 4 bases, with 17 bases left between them. The CDR3 spans 15 residues. From germline, CDR1 is ENHRY and CDR2 SYGVKD. Here the CDR3 DNA reads TGTGCCATCACCCTAGGGGGTGCGGGTTACAATGAGCAGTTCTTC. Residues: CAITLGGAGYNEQFF.

This chain connects TRBV5-1 to TRBJ2-5; 7 nucleotides match TRBD2. The CDR3 length is 16 residues. In germline, CDR1 is SGHRS, CDR2 YFSETQ. J gave up 3 bases and V 4 bases, and 12 bases lay outside the gene matches. The DNA for the CDR3 is TGCGCCAGCAGCCCTTATGGACTAGAGGTGGAAGAGACCCAGTACTTC. Translating it yields CASSPYGLEVEETQYF.

This chain uses TRBV18 with TRBJ1-1; D gene unclear. The ends were cut back, 0 bases at V and 3 bases at J, with 8 bases in the middle. Germline-derived CDR1 and CDR2 are KGHSH and LQKENI. This CDR3 spans 14 amino acids. The CDR3 region has the DNA TGTGCCAGCTCACCACCGGTGGGCGACACTGAAGCTTTCTTT. Its translation: CASSPPVGDTEAFF.

For the CDR3, the DNA is TGTGCCAGTAAGACGACATGGGGAGGGAACACTGAAGCTTTCTTT. It yields the protein CASKTTWGGNTEAFF. J is TRBJ1-1 and V is TRBV19; no reliable D call. CDR3 size: 15 residues. CDR1 is LNHDA, CDR2 SQIVND, per germline (reference sequence). The V gene lost 7 bases and the J gene lost 1 base, with 16 bases spanning the gap.

The chain employs TRBV7-9 and TRBJ2-2; no clear D gene. The CDR3 covers 15 residues. Germline values: CDR1 SEHNR, CDR2 FQNEAQ (reference sequence). Trimming pared 5 bases from V and 4 bases from J, leaving 14 bases between. The CDR3 reads CASSPVVSVTGELFF. CDR3 DNA sequence: TGTGCCAGCAGCCCTGTAGTTAGTGTCACCGGGGAGCTGTTTTTT.

This rearrangement joins TRBV5-1 to TRBJ1-5, with TRBD1 identical over 9 bases. The CDR3 covers 14 residues. Germline lookup yields CDR1 SGHRS and CDR2 YFSETQ. V lost 2 bases to trimming and J lost 7 bases; unmatched junction nucleotides: 4. CDR3 protein: CASSLTGGGQPQHF. CDR3 bases: TGCGCCAGCAGCTTAACAGGGGGCGGACAGCCCCAGCATTTT.

CDR3 in DNA: TGTGCCATCAGCCAGGGCCCTGAAGCTTTCTTT. This sequence encodes CAISQGPEAFF. J is TRBJ1-1 and V is TRBV10-3, with D possibly TRBD1 on 5 matching bases. Germline V gene lookup returns CDR1 ENHRY and CDR2 SYGVKD. The CDR3 runs to 11 residues. The V end was cut by 6 bases, the J end by 6 bases, with 8 bases between.

CDR3 bases: TGTGCCAGCAGTGATGGACAACCCACAGATACGCAGTATTTT. Encoded protein: CASSDGQPTDTQYF. V and J are TRBV6-1 and TRBJ2-3; perhaps TRBD1 as D (5 bases). V was pared by 3 bases and J by 2 bases, with 9 bases between. The CDR3 spans 14 residues. Germline assignment: CDR1 MNHNS and CDR2 SASEGT.

This sequence joins TRBV6-5 and TRBJ2-7; D perhaps matches TRBD2 (6 bases). The length of the CDR3 is 13 residues. CDR1 is MNHEY, CDR2 SVGAGI, per germline. With 2 bases removed from V and 5 bases from J, the gap between germline ends came to 10 bases. The DNA of the CDR3 is TGTGCCAGCAGTTACGGGGGGTCCGACGAGCAGTACTTC. This codes for CASSYGGSDEQYF.

V is TRBV10-3 and J is TRBJ2-5; D possibly corresponds to TRBD2 (6 bases). The J call is doubtful: the DNA matches TRBJ2-7 better. The CDR3 loop spans 13 amino acids. In germline, CDR1 is ENHRY, CDR2 SYGVKD. CDR3 in amino acids: CAISLTSSYEQYF. CDR3 DNA: TGTGCCATCAGCCTGACTAGCTCCTACGAGCAGTACTTC.

The CDR3 here is CASGLVMGQPAASTDTQYF. DNA of the CDR3: TGTGCTAGTGGTTTGGTAATGGGACAGCCCGCCGCAAGCACAGATACGCAGTATTTT. The chain carries TRBV12-5 and TRBJ2-3; 7 nucleotides agree with TRBD1. The CDR3 has 19 amino acids. The trim removed 0 bases at V and 0 bases at J, leaving 12 bases unmatched. Germline V lookup: CDR1 LGHNT, CDR2 FRNRAP. The entire variable domain, with the rest obtained from reference TRBV12-5 and TRBJ2-3, is as follows: DARVTQTPRHKVTEMGQEVTMRCQPILGHNTVFWYRQTMMQGLELLAYFRNRAPLDDSGMPKDRFSAEMPDATLATLKIQPSEPRDSAVYFCASGLVMGQPAASTDTQYFGPGTRLTVL.

A single count supports this clone. The chain carries TRBV29-1 and TRBJ2-3; D gene unclear. Trimming cost V 6 bases and J 4 bases, with 5 bases left between them. Looked up from germline, CDR1 is SQVTM and CDR2 is ANQGSEA. CDR3 length equals 10 residues. The CDR3 loop is CSVLADTQYF. For the CDR3, the DNA is TGCAGCGTCCTAGCAGATACGCAGTATTTT.

The rearrangement links TRBV5-1 to TRBJ2-7; 10 bases are a match to TRBD2. This CDR3 has 14 amino acids. With V trimmed by 6 bases and J by 2 bases, 5 bases remained unmatched. The germline V gene has CDR1 SGHRS and CDR2 YFSETQ. CDR3 sequence (DNA): TGCGCCAGCACACCTAGCGGGGGAACCTACGAGCAGTACTTC. Translation gives CASTPSGGTYEQYF.

Only a few counts were recorded for this clone. J is TRBJ2-7 and V is TRBV18; 12 positions match TRBD2. V lost 5 bases and J lost 1; bases outside the gene matches: 6. The CDR3 covers 16 residues. Germline CDR1 reads KGHSH; CDR2 reads LQKENI. CDR3 DNA sequence: TGTGCCAGCTCATTGGGACTAGCGGGCCTGTCCTACGAGCAGTACTTC. Translation gives CASSLGLAGLSYEQYF.

The chain recombines TRBV29-1 with TRBJ1-4; TRBD1 aligns across 8 bases. The ends lost 2 bases at V and 7 bases at J; junction bases unmatched: 12. The CDR3 contains 16 residues. In germline, CDR1 is SQVTM, CDR2 ANQGSEA. The CDR3 DNA reads as TGCAGCGTTGAAAGGGCAGGGGGCGCCGTCCTTGAAAAACTGTTTTTT. Protein product: CSVERAGGAVLEKLFF.

The genes are TRBV6-5 and TRBJ2-5, with TRBD1 matching over 12 bases. The CDR3 contains 15 residues. Germline assignment: CDR1 MNHEY and CDR2 SVGAGI. J was trimmed by 11 bases and V by 1 base; bases with no gene match: 8. In DNA, the CDR3 is TGTGCCAGCAGTTACTACCGGGACAGGGGGCTGGAGCAGTACTTC. Translation: CASSYYRDRGLEQYF.

V usage is TRBV27 and J usage is TRBJ1-5; weak D call: TRBD1 (6 bases). Trimming left V 1 base short and J 7 bases short, with 17 bases between. This CDR3 has 16 amino acids. The V gene's germline CDR1 is MNHEY and CDR2 SMNVEV (reference sequence). Here the CDR3 reads CASSLWPGGQGQPQHF. The CDR3 DNA reads TGTGCCAGCAGTTTATGGCCCGGGGGGCAGGGCCAGCCCCAGCATTTT.

The chain uses TRBV4-1 and TRBJ2-5; 7 nucleotides match TRBD2. The V gene end was trimmed by 0 bases and the J gene end by 5 bases; junction bases not matched to a gene: 6. Germline CDR1 is MGHRA and CDR2 is YSYEKL. This CDR3 is 15 amino acids long. The CDR3 nucleotides read TGCGCCAGCAGCCAAGAGGGGCGGGGGTCGGAGACCCAGTACTTC. This sequence encodes CASSQEGRGSETQYF.

The V gene is TRBV19, the J gene TRBJ2-5, with no clear D. Germline V gene lookup returns CDR1 LNHDA and CDR2 SQIVND (reference sequence). Trimming removed 5 bases from V and 2 bases from J, with 3 bases in between. The CDR3 is made up of 11 amino acids. The CDR3 spells CASSLQETQYF. CDR3 nucleotide sequence: TGTGCCAGTAGTTTACAAGAGACCCAGTACTTC.

This chain connects TRBV6-1 to TRBJ2-1, with TRBD2 identical over 7 bases. The V segment lost 10 bases and the J segment 4 bases; nucleotides outside the gene matches: 7. The V gene's germline CDR1 is MNHNS and CDR2 SASEGT. The CDR3 covers 13 residues. DNA of the CDR3: TGTGCCACCGGGGCTAGCGGTTACAATGAGCAGTTCTTC. It yields the protein CATGASGYNEQFF.